The 23 T cell receptor beta chains reported below all come from one sample, sequenced in a study of beta chain features in type 1 diabetes. Study results and limitations: Significant though moderate, a shortening of TCRB CDR3s appeared in all four CD4+ subsets of Type 1 diabetes patients.

The isolated RNA, all of it, was reverse transcribed, so expressed TCRB transcripts were what got sequenced. Sequencing used immunoSEQ multiplex PCR; TCRdb keeps in-frame clones, though not all of them. This table has approximately 160,000 clones, approximately 10% appearing once. For these receptors, no antigen is known. Sequencing used central memory CD4+ T cells from blood. These receptors all come from a man aged 25-45 years with type 1 diabetes.

This clone was seen a few times. This rearrangement joins TRBV2 to TRBJ2-3; 8 bases fit TRBD2. Germline-derived CDR1 and CDR2 are SNHLY and FYNNEI. The CDR3 runs to 17 residues. V lost 0 bases to trimming and J lost 6 bases; unmatched junction nucleotides: 11. CDR3 residues: CASSEARTGGPGDTQYF. CDR3 coding DNA: TGTGCCAGCAGTGAAGCAAGGACGGGAGGGCCGGGCGATACGCAGTATTTT. Complete variable domain (other parts from reference TRBV2 and TRBJ2-3): EPEVTQTPSHQVTQMGQEVILRCVPISNHLYFYWYRQILGQKVEFLVSFYNNEISEKSEIFDDQFSVERPDGSNFTLKIRSTKLEDSAMYFCASSEARTGGPGDTQYFGPGTRLTVL.

This clone was counted between two and nine times. V and J are TRBV6-1 and TRBJ1-1, with D uncertain. This CDR3 spans 12 amino acids. V shed 6 bases and J shed 1 base, with 6 bases lying between them. Germline assignment: CDR1 MNHNS and CDR2 SASEGT. CDR3 DNA sequence: TGTGCCAGCAGGGCGGGGAACACTGAAGCTTTCTTT. It is translated as CASRAGNTEAFF.

The DNA of the CDR3 is TGTGCCAGCAGCTTATATCGGGGGGAGCTGTTTTTT. Translating it yields CASSLYRGELFF. The rearrangement joins TRBV11-2 to TRBJ2-2; D is uncertain. The CDR3 is 12 residues long. V dropped 2 bases and J dropped 8 bases, with 6 bases sitting between them. Per the germline V gene, CDR1 is SGHAT and CDR2 is FQNNGV.

The chain carries TRBV5-6 and TRBJ2-5; 9 bases agree with TRBD1. V was pared by 0 bases and J by 4 bases, with 4 bases of the junction left unmatched. Germline CDR1 reads SGHDT; CDR2 reads YYEEEE. CDR3 length: 15 amino acids. CDR3 DNA: TGTGCCAGCAGCTTGGTGGTGACAGGGGGAGAGACCCAGTACTTC. It codes for CASSLVVTGGETQYF.

The genes are TRBV7-2 and TRBJ1-1, with D perhaps matching TRBD1 (6 bases). Germline CDR1 reads SGHTA; CDR2 reads FQGNSA. There are 15 residues in the CDR3. Deletions cut 5 bases from V and 4 bases from J, with 17 bases between. The CDR3: CASSQRGGRFTEAFF. The CDR3 coding sequence is TGTGCCAGCAGCCAACGGGGGGGGCGGTTCACTGAAGCTTTCTTT.

This chain links TRBV2 with TRBJ1-1; no reliable D call. The CDR3 extends over 14 amino acids. With 3 bases removed from V and 5 bases from J, the gap between germline ends came to 13 bases. Germline V gene sequence: CDR1 SNHLY, CDR2 FYNNEI. The CDR3 loop is CASSEDGRRTEAFF. The CDR3 DNA reads TGTGCCAGCAGTGAGGATGGGAGACGAACTGAAGCTTTCTTT.

V gene TRBV29-1 combines with J gene TRBJ2-5; tentative D call: TRBD2 (6 bases). TRBJ2-7 explains the end of the DNA better; the J call may be wrong. CDR3 size: 14 residues. CDR1 and CDR2 from the germline V gene are SQVTM and ANQGSEA. The CDR3 coding sequence is TGCAGCGTTGCTTCGGGGGACGGCTCCTACGAGCAGTACTTC. Translating it yields CSVASGDGSYEQYF.

The CDR3 coding sequence is TGTGCCAGCAGTTACGCAGGGCGGCCCTACGAGCAGTACTTC. Protein: CASSYAGRPYEQYF. The rearrangement links TRBV6-5 to TRBJ2-7, with D possibly matching TRBD1 (5 bases). The CDR3 has 14 residues. V was pared by 2 bases and J by 2 bases, with 10 bases between. Germline-derived CDR1 and CDR2 are MNHEY and SVGAGI.

This clone was seen a handful of times. The chain is built from TRBV9 and TRBJ2-2; possibly TRBD2 for D (7 bases). Trimming shortened V by 0 bases and J by 7 bases, and 16 bases separated the two germline ends. The CDR3 has 16 amino acids. The germline gives CDR1 SGDLS, CDR2 YYNGEE. Here the CDR3 DNA reads TGTGCCAGCAGCGTAGAGGTCGGGGGGCGTAACGGGGAGCTGTTTTTT. Translated, it gives CASSVEVGGRNGELFF. Filled out from reference TRBV9 and TRBJ2-2, the complete variable domain reads DSGVTQTPKHLITATGQRVTLRCSPRSGDLSVYWYQQSLDQGLQFLIQYYNGEERAKGNILERFSAQQFPDLHSELNLSSLELGDSALYFCASSVEVGGRNGELFFGEGSRLTVL.

This clone was counted a few times. The gene calls are TRBV19 and TRBJ2-3; 7 bases map to TRBD2. The germline V gene has CDR1 LNHDA and CDR2 SQIVND (reference sequence). Trimming cost V 6 bases and J 2 bases; bases outside gene matches: 2. This CDR3 region has 13 residues. The DNA for the CDR3 is TGTGCCAGTAGCAGCGGGAACACAGATACGCAGTATTTT. Translation gives CASSSGNTDTQYF.

This clone was found a few times. V and J are TRBV28 and TRBJ1-2, with D hard to call. Trimming cost V 6 bases and J 0 bases, with 8 bases left between them. This CDR3 has 13 residues. From germline, CDR1 is MDHEN and CDR2 SYDVKM. In nucleotides, the CDR3 is TGTGCCAGCAGCATCGGGGCTAACTATGGCTACACCTTC. It encodes CASSIGANYGYTF.

This sequence joins TRBV7-9 and TRBJ1-2, with 8 bases that match TRBD1. The trim removed 6 bases at V and 4 bases at J, leaving 7 bases unmatched. CDR3 length: 14 residues. The germline gives CDR1 SEHNR, CDR2 FQNEAQ (reference sequence). The CDR3 sequence is CASRGQGTGYGYTF. CDR3 in DNA: TGTGCCAGCAGAGGACAGGGCACGGGCTATGGCTACACCTTC. Looking up the rest from reference TRBV7-9 and TRBJ1-2 gives the full variable domain: DTGVSQNPRHKITKRGQNVTFRCDPISEHNRLYWYRQTLGQGPEFLTYFQNEAQLEKSRLLSDRFSAERPKGSFSTLEIQRTEQGDSAMYLCASRGQGTGYGYTFGSGTRLTVV.

This clone occurred a few times. The J gene is TRBJ2-1, the V gene TRBV5-1; 8 bases agree with TRBD2. Per the germline V gene, CDR1 is SGHRS and CDR2 is YFSETQ. The CDR3 loop spans 14 amino acids. Unmatched junction bases numbered 5, after V lost 0 bases and J lost 9 bases. The CDR3 reads CASSLERESTEQFF. The CDR3 region has the DNA TGCGCCAGCAGCTTGGAGCGGGAGTCCACTGAGCAGTTCTTC. The variable domain in full, completed from reference TRBV5-1 and TRBJ2-1, reads KAGVTQTPRYLIKTRGQQVTLSCSPISGHRSVSWYQQTPGQGLQFLFEYFSETQRNKGNFPGRFSGRQFSNSRSEMNVSTLELGDSALYLCASSLERESTEQFFGPGTRLTVL.

This clone occurred a few times. V gene TRBV27 combines with J gene TRBJ2-1; D not resolved. The CDR3 is made up of 15 amino acids. V shed 5 bases and J shed 4 bases, with 15 bases lying between them. Germline CDR1 and CDR2: MNHEY and SMNVEV (reference sequence). CDR3 in amino acids: CASSPRSSMYNEQFF. In nucleotides, the CDR3 is TGTGCCAGCAGTCCCCGGTCCTCTATGTACAATGAGCAGTTCTTC.

The chain joins TRBV5-4 to TRBJ2-1; 12 bases are a match to TRBD2. V trimming: 4 bases; J trimming: 5 bases; junction bases outside the gene matches: 7. The CDR3 is 16 amino acids. Germline-derived CDR1 and CDR2 are SGHNT and YYREEE (reference sequence). CDR3 protein: CASSRRTSGIDNEQFF. CDR3 DNA: TGTGCCAGCAGCAGACGGACTAGCGGGATTGACAATGAGCAGTTCTTC.

V gene TRBV7-2 combines with J gene TRBJ2-3, with D hard to call. The CDR3 spans 15 residues. Germline CDR1 and CDR2: SGHTA and FQGNSA. The germline V and J ends were trimmed by 1 base and 4 bases, with 12 bases remaining between them. The CDR3 region has the DNA TGTGCCAGCAGCTTAGGTGTCGGAGAGGCAGATACGCAGTATTTT. Residues: CASSLGVGEADTQYF.

V is TRBV28 and J is TRBJ1-1; tentatively, D is TRBD1 (6 bases). The germline V gene encodes CDR1 MDHEN and CDR2 SYDVKM. This CDR3 is 16 amino acids long. V lost 7 bases to trimming and J lost 3 bases, with 21 bases between them. CDR3 sequence: CASTRPQGQLYTEAFF. DNA for the CDR3: TGTGCCAGCACTCGCCCCCAGGGGCAGCTATACACTGAAGCTTTCTTT.

The gene calls are TRBV7-9 and TRBJ2-7, with D uncertain. Germline lookup yields CDR1 SEHNR and CDR2 FQNEAQ (reference sequence). V lost 2 bases to trimming and J lost 4 bases, with 12 bases between them. CDR3 size: 14 residues. CDR3 amino acids: CASSLHPNGYEQYF. In DNA, the CDR3 is TGTGCCAGCAGCTTACATCCCAACGGGTACGAGCAGTACTTC.

The chain carries TRBV7-3 and TRBJ1-1, with TRBD1 as a possible D gene (5 bases). In germline, CDR1 is SGHTA, CDR2 FQGTGA. The CDR3 runs to 13 residues. The ends were cut back, 5 bases at V and 1 base at J, with 8 bases in the middle. The CDR3 is CASSIGENTEAFF. The CDR3, as DNA: TGTGCCAGCAGCATAGGGGAGAACACTGAAGCTTTCTTT.

The chain employs TRBV6-4 and TRBJ1-4, with a weak D call TRBD1 (5 bases). The CDR3 extends over 11 amino acids. With 11 bases removed from V and 16 bases from J, the gap between germline ends came to 20 bases. Germline lookup yields CDR1 MRHNA and CDR2 SNTAGT. DNA for the CDR3: TGTGCCCCGAACCTTGACGGGACTCGGTTTTTT. As protein: CAPNLDGTRFF.

V gene TRBV15 combines with J gene TRBJ2-7; 10 bases line up with TRBD1. The CDR3 spans 14 residues. The V segment lost 4 bases and the J segment 5 bases; nucleotides outside the gene matches: 5. Germline assignment: CDR1 LNHNV and CDR2 YYDKDF (reference sequence). DNA for the CDR3: TGTGCCACCAGCACCCGACAGGGGGCCGACGAGCAGTACTTC. It yields the protein CATSTRQGADEQYF.

This clone appeared a few times. The V gene is TRBV28, the J gene TRBJ2-7; TRBD2 aligns across 7 bases. The CDR3 has 15 residues. Germline V gives CDR1 MDHEN, CDR2 SYDVKM. The V gene end was trimmed by 6 bases and the J gene end by 5 bases; junction bases not matched to a gene: 13. CDR3 in amino acids: CASSRGSGIVHEQYF. Here the CDR3 DNA reads TGTGCCAGCAGCCGAGGAAGCGGGATCGTCCACGAGCAGTACTTC.

In this sample, this clone turned up a few times. The chain joins TRBV27 to TRBJ1-1; D is ambiguous. The CDR3 runs to 13 residues. Germline V gene lookup returns CDR1 MNHEY and CDR2 SMNVEV (reference sequence). V lost 8 bases to trimming and J lost 4 bases, with 14 bases between them. CDR3 region: CASSRRAGTEAFF. The CDR3 bases are TGTGCCAGCTCCAGGAGGGCCGGCACTGAAGCTTTCTTT.